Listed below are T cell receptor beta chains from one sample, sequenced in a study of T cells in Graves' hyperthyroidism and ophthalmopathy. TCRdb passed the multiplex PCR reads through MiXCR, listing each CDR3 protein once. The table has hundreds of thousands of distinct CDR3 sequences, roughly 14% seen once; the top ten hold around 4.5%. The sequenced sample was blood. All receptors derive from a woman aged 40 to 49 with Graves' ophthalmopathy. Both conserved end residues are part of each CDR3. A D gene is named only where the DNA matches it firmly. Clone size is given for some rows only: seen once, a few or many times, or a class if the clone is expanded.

CDR3: CASSSNPGTGTYEQYF
DNA: TGCGCCAGCAGCAGCAACCCCGGGACAGGGACCTACGAGCAGTACTTC
V: TRBV5-1
J: TRBJ2-7
D: TRBD1
size: many

CDR3: CASTWGAGPSYEQYF
DNA: TGCGCCAGCACCTGGGGCGCGGGCCCCTCCTACGAGCAGTACTTC
V: TRBV5-1
J: TRBJ2-7
D: .
size: .

CDR3: CASSSLQGGWQETQYF
DNA: TGTGCCAGCAGTTCCCTGCAGGGAGGATGGCAAGAGACCCAGTACTTC
V: TRBV28
J: TRBJ2-5
D: .
size: .

CDR3: CASSLASYDTGELFF
DNA: TGCGCCAGCAGCTTGGCCAGCTACGACACCGGGGAGCTGTTTTTT
V: TRBV5-1
J: TRBJ2-2
D: .
size: many

CDR3: CASSLQGALNSEAFF
DNA: TGCGCCAGCAGCTTGCAGGGAGCTCTTAACTCTGAAGCTTTCTTT
V: TRBV5-1
J: TRBJ1-1
D: .
size: many

CDR3: CASSLFEAPETQYF
DNA: TGTGCCAGCTCACTGTTTGAAGCACCAGAGACCCAGTACTTC
V: TRBV18
J: TRBJ2-5
D: .
size: .

CDR3: CAWSTGPLGEQYF
DNA: TGTGCCTGGTCTACCGGGCCCCTAGGGGAGCAGTACTTC
V: TRBV30
J: TRBJ2-7
D: .
size: many

CDR3: CSARGLAGVEDTQYF
DNA: TGCAGTGCTAGGGGACTAGCGGGAGTTGAGGATACGCAGTATTTT
V: TRBV20-1
J: TRBJ2-3
D: TRBD2
size: few

CDR3: CASSRRGQIGQYF
DNA: TGTGCCAGCAGTAGACGAGGACAGATCGGGCAGTACTTC
V: TRBV25-1
J: TRBJ2-7
D: .
size: many

CDR3: CASSPRAWGDYGYTF
DNA: TGTGCCAGCAGCCCGAGGGCATGGGGAGACTATGGCTACACCTTC
V: TRBV12-3/TRBV12-4
J: TRBJ1-2
D: .
size: .

CDR3: CASSPPAMYEQYF
DNA: TGTGCCAGCTCACCACCGGCTATGTACGAGCAGTACTTC
V: TRBV18
J: TRBJ2-7
D: .
size: many

CDR3: CASSLSVGAETFF
DNA: TGTGCCAGCAGTTTATCAGTCGGGGCCGAGACTTTCTTT
V: TRBV27
J: TRBJ1-1
D: .
size: .

CDR3: CASSVSGRGGEETQYF
DNA: TGTGCCAGCAGCGTAAGCGGGAGAGGGGGTGAAGAGACCCAGTACTTC
V: TRBV9
J: TRBJ2-5
D: TRBD2
size: many

CDR3: CASSSGPGGAGELFF
DNA: TGTGCCAGCAGCTCAGGACCAGGGGGGGCCGGGGAGCTGTTTTTT
V: TRBV7-8
J: TRBJ2-2
D: .
size: many

CDR3: CASSPGAGGPGELFF
DNA: TGTGCCAGCAGTCCCGGAGCGGGAGGCCCCGGGGAGCTGTTTTTT
V: TRBV6-1
J: TRBJ2-2
D: TRBD2
size: many

CDR3: CASSDLGETQYF
DNA: TGTGCCAGCAGCGACCTCGGGGAGACCCAGTACTTC
V: TRBV28
J: TRBJ2-5
D: .
size: many

CDR3: CASSDLLYSNQPQHF
DNA: TGTGCCAGCAGTGATTTGCTTTATAGCAATCAGCCCCAGCATTTT
V: TRBV6-1
J: TRBJ1-5
D: .
size: .

CDR3: CASSLTGGNEQYF
DNA: TGTGCCAGCAGTCTTACAGGGGGCAACGAGCAGTACTTC
V: TRBV6-2/TRBV6-3
J: TRBJ2-7
D: TRBD1
size: many

CDR3: CASSRSAGKGSYEQYF
DNA: TGTGCCAGTAGTAGATCGGCAGGGAAAGGATCCTACGAGCAGTACTTC
V: TRBV19
J: TRBJ2-7
D: .
size: many

CDR3: CASSEGGLLETQYF
DNA: TGTGCCAGCAGCGAGGGTGGCCTCTTAGAGACCCAGTACTTC
V: TRBV7-3
J: TRBJ2-5
D: .
size: .

CDR3: CATSGGPGNQPQHF
DNA: TGTGCCACCAGTGGGGGTCCCGGCAATCAGCCCCAGCATTTT
V: TRBV24-1
J: TRBJ1-5
D: .
size: many

CDR3: CASSLPQRGSSYEQYF
DNA: TGCGCCAGCAGCTTACCCCAGCGGGGGAGCTCCTACGAGCAGTACTTC
V: TRBV5-1
J: TRBJ2-7
D: TRBD2
size: .

CDR3: CASSYSSATGELFF
DNA: TGTGCCAGCAGTTACTCAAGCGCAACCGGGGAGCTGTTTTTT
V: TRBV6-5
J: TRBJ2-2
D: .
size: many

CDR3: CASSVAGGTSYEQYF
DNA: TGTGCCAGCAGCGTAGCGGGGGGGACCTCCTACGAGCAGTACTTC
V: TRBV9
J: TRBJ2-7
D: TRBD2
size: many

CDR3: CASSLGAGWASPLHF
DNA: TGCGCCAGCAGCTTGGGCGCAGGGTGGGCTTCACCCCTCCACTTT
V: TRBV5-1
J: TRBJ1-6
D: .
size: many

CDR3: CASSTTVNTEAFF
DNA: TGTGCCAGTAGTACGACGGTAAACACTGAAGCTTTCTTT
V: TRBV19
J: TRBJ1-1
D: .
size: many

CDR3: CASSYEVTTYGYTF
DNA: TGTGCCAGCAGTTACGAAGTAACCACCTATGGCTACACCTTC
V: TRBV6-2/TRBV6-3
J: TRBJ1-2
D: .
size: many

CDR3: CASSRDPEDYGYTF
DNA: TGTGCCAGCAGCAGAGATCCCGAGGACTATGGCTACACCTTC
V: TRBV7-3
J: TRBJ1-2
D: .
size: many

CDR3: CASSQGFQETQYF
DNA: TGCGCCAGCAGCCAAGGGTTTCAAGAGACCCAGTACTTC
V: TRBV4-1
J: TRBJ2-5
D: .
size: many

CDR3: CASSYEGSYSNQPQHF
DNA: TGTGCCAGCAGTTACGAGGGGTCGTATAGCAATCAGCCCCAGCATTTT
V: TRBV6-2/TRBV6-3
J: TRBJ1-5
D: .
size: .

CDR3: CASSFTGDQETQYF
DNA: TGTGCCAGCAGTTTCACCGGGGACCAAGAGACCCAGTACTTC
V: TRBV12-3/TRBV12-4
J: TRBJ2-5
D: .
size: many

CDR3: CASSVGSFFVAKNIQYF
DNA: TGTGCCAGCAGTGTTGGGTCTTTTTTTGTAGCCAAAAACATTCAGTACTTC
V: TRBV6-1
J: TRBJ2-4
D: .
size: many

CDR3: CAWSSYGELFF
DNA: TGTGCCTGGAGTAGTTACGGGGAGCTGTTTTTT
V: TRBV30
J: TRBJ2-2
D: .
size: many

CDR3: CASGFGNAQETQYF
DNA: TGTGCTAGTGGTTTTGGTAACGCCCAAGAGACCCAGTACTTC
V: TRBV12-5
J: TRBJ2-5
D: .
size: many

CDR3: CASSPRTDTQYF
DNA: TGTGCCAGCTCACCTCGCACAGATACGCAGTATTTT
V: TRBV18
J: TRBJ2-3
D: .
size: many

CDR3: CASSLGTGSNSPLHF
DNA: TGTGCCAGCAGCCTTGGGACAGGCAGTAATTCACCCCTCCACTTT
V: TRBV6-5
J: TRBJ1-6
D: TRBD1
size: many

CDR3: CASSPTGITSGNTIYF
DNA: TGTGCCAGCAGCCCAACAGGGATCACCTCTGGAAACACCATATATTTT
V: TRBV28
J: TRBJ1-3
D: .
size: many

CDR3: CASSLLGNTFYEQYF
DNA: TGTGCCAGCAGTTTGCTAGGTAATACGTTTTACGAGCAGTACTTC
V: TRBV28
J: TRBJ2-7
D: .
size: .

CDR3: CAWSTLQGSTEAFF
DNA: TGTGCCTGGAGTACCCTACAGGGGTCCACTGAAGCTTTCTTT
V: TRBV30
J: TRBJ1-1
D: TRBD1
size: many

CDR3: CASSFRPRGETQYF
DNA: TGTGCCAGCAGTTTTCGTCCGAGGGGGGAGACCCAGTACTTC
V: TRBV27
J: TRBJ2-5
D: .
size: many

CDR3: CASRVTFTGELFF
DNA: TGTGCCAGCAGAGTTACTTTCACCGGGGAGCTGTTTTTT
V: TRBV6-5
J: TRBJ2-2
D: .
size: few

CDR3: CASSVGPLSGQNEQYF
DNA: TGTGCCAGCAGCGTAGGGCCCCTCTCCGGACAGAACGAGCAGTACTTC
V: TRBV9
J: TRBJ2-7
D: .
size: many

CDR3: CASRPSTASQPQHF
DNA: TGTGCCAGCAGGCCCTCGACCGCCTCTCAGCCCCAGCATTTT
V: TRBV27
J: TRBJ1-5
D: .
size: .

CDR3: CASSAYTDTQYF
DNA: TGTGCCAGCAGTGCCTACACAGATACGCAGTATTTT
V: TRBV6-2/TRBV6-3
J: TRBJ2-3
D: .
size: .

CDR3: CASSIRSMNTEAFF
DNA: TGTGCCAGTAGTATACGGAGCATGAACACTGAAGCTTTCTTT
V: TRBV19
J: TRBJ1-1
D: .
size: many

CDR3: CSAPQANTEAFF
DNA: TGCAGTGCTCCACAGGCGAACACTGAAGCTTTCTTT
V: TRBV20-1
J: TRBJ1-1
D: .
size: .

CDR3: CATSRDGFLETQYF
DNA: TGTGCCACCAGCAGAGATGGCTTCTTGGAGACCCAGTACTTC
V: TRBV15
J: TRBJ2-5
D: .
size: many

CDR3: CASSPGLAGGGTGELFF
DNA: TGTGCCAGCAGCCCGGGACTAGCGGGAGGGGGCACCGGGGAGCTGTTTTTT
V: TRBV4-2
J: TRBJ2-2
D: TRBD2
size: .